This T cell receptor (beta chain) was sequenced during a study of blood T cell repertoires in COVID-19. Original processing notes: Estimation of nucleated cell counts relied on the amplification of reference gene primers. Using immunoSEQ multiplex PCR, the repertoire was profiled, and TCRdb retains in-frame clones only, with some absent. The D gene and trimming were derived from the DNA, and the V and J assignments and clone size from that table. Of 150,000 to 200,000 clones in the sample, about nine tenths were seen once. CDR3 size: 18 residues. In germline, CDR1 is SGHVS, CDR2 FNYEAQ. V gave up 1 base and J gave up 3 bases, with 19 bases separating them.

Sequencing was carried out using peripheral blood. The receptor's source is a man aged 35 to 55 with acute or convalescent COVID-19. V and J are TRBV7-6 and TRBJ2-1, with D maybe TRBD2 (6 bases). The CDR3 bases are TGTGCCAGCAGCTTAGGACCCCCCTGGGGGAGGTTCTACAATGAGCAGTTCTTC. It yields the protein CASSLGPPWGRFYNEQFF.